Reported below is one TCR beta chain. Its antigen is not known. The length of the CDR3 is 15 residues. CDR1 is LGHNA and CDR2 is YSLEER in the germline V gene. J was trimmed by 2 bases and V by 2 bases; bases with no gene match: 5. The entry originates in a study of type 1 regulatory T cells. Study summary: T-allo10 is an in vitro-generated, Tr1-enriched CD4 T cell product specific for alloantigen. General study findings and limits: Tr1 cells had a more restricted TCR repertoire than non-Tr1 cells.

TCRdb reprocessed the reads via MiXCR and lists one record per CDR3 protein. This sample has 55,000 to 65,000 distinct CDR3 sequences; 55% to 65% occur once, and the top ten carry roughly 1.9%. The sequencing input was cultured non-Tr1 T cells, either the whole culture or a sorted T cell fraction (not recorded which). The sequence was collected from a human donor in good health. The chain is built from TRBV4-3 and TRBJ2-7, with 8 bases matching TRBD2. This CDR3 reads CASSQTSGGAYEQYF. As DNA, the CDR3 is TGCGCCAGCAGCCAAACTAGCGGTGGGGCCTACGAGCAGTACTTC.